This T cell receptor beta chain derives from a study of blood T cell repertoires in COVID-19. Study background: The origin of the acute and convalescent COVID-19 samples was the United States, Italy and Spain. The analysed material was cDNA or gDNA that came from T cells, B-cell-depleted T cells, or PBMCs.

The length of the CDR3 is 15 residues. Losses at the gene ends were 7 bases for V and 7 bases for J; bases not matched to a gene: 6. Germline CDR1 and CDR2: MNHEY and SVGAGI. As originally analysed: Estimated nucleated cell counts came from reference gene primer amplification. Assay used: immunoSEQ multiplex PCR; TCRdb lists only in-frame clones, some missing. Clonal size and the V and J genes are those of that table, whereas D and trimming came from the DNA. The table includes about 190,000 clones, around 89% detected once. A note on this clone: The sample contains more than one DNA sequence encoding this CDR3.

The rearrangement joins TRBV6-5 to TRBJ1-6; 11 nucleotides agree with TRBD1. The sample comprised peripheral blood. The receptor was derived from a man between 50 and 59 years old with acute or convalescent COVID-19. The CDR3 region is CASTGQGAGNSPLHF. The CDR3 DNA reads TGTGCCAGCACAGGACAGGGGGCCGGGAATTCACCCCTCCACTTT.